The present T cell receptor beta chain was sequenced within a study of blood T cell repertoires in COVID-19. Overall study: Samples representing acute and convalescent COVID-19 were sourced from the United States, Italy and Spain. PBMCs, B-cell-depleted T cells, or T cells provided the cDNA or gDNA that made up the material.

Using immunoSEQ multiplex PCR, the repertoire was profiled, and TCRdb retains in-frame clones only, with some absent. The profile shows some 390,000 clones, around nine tenths of them singletons. This CDR3 has 13 residues. V lost 2 bases and J lost 4, with 8 bases in between. Everyone who took part was roughly 18 to 89 years old, and they came from about two dozen US areas. In regard to this clone: The sample carries other DNA sequences with the same CDR3.

The V call is TRBV12-3 or TRBV12-4, the J call TRBJ1-2; weak D call: TRBD1 (5 bases). Sequences were obtained from PBMCs or T cells enriched from blood (not recorded which). The sequence was collected from a woman in her 30s who had recovered from COVID-19. The CDR3 spells CASSLLGGYGYTF. DNA of the CDR3: TGTGCCAGCAGTTTACTCGGGGGCTATGGCTACACCTTC.